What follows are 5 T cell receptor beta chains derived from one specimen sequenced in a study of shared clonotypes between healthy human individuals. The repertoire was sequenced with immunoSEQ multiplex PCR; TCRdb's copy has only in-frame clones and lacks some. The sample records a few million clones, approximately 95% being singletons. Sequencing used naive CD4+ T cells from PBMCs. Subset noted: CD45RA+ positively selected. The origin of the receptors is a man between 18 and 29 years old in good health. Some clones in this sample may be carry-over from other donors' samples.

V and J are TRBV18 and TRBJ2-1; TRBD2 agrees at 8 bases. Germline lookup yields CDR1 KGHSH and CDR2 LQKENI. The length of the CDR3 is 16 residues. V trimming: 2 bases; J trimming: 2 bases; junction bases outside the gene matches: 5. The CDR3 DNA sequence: TGTGCCAGCTCACCAATTACTAGCGGAACCTACAATGAGCAGTTCTTC. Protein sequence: CASSPITSGTYNEQFF. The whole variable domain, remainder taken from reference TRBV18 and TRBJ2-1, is NAGVMQNPRHLVRRRGQEARLRCSPMKGHSHVYWYRQLPEEGLKFMVYLQKENIIDESGMPKERFSAEFPKEGPSILRIQQVVRGDSAAYFCASSPITSGTYNEQFFGPGTRLTVL.

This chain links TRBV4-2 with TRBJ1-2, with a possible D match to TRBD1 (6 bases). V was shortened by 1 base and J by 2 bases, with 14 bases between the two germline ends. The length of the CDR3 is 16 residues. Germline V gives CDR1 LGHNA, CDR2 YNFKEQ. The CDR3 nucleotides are TGTGCCAGCAGCCAAGGGCAGGGAGGGGGGAACTATGGCTACACCTTC. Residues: CASSQGQGGGNYGYTF.

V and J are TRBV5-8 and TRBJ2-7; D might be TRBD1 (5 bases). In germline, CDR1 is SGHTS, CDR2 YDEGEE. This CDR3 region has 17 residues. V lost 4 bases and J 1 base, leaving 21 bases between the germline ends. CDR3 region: CASSKSRTPHRSYEQYF. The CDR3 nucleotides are TGTGCCAGCAGCAAGAGTCGGACACCCCATCGGTCCTACGAGCAGTACTTC.

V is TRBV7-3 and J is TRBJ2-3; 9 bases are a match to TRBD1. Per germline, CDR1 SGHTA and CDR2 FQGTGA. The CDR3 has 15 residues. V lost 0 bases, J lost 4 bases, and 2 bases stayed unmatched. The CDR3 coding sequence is TGTGCCAGCAGCTTAACTCGGGACAGGGCAGATACGCAGTATTTT. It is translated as CASSLTRDRADTQYF.

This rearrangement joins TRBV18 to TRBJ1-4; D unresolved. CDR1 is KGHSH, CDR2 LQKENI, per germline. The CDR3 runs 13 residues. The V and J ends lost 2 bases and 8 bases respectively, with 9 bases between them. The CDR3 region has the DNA TGTGCCAGCTCACCAGGGAGTAGGGAAAAACTGTTTTTT. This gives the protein CASSPGSREKLFF. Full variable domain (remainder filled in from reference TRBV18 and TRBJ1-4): NAGVMQNPRHLVRRRGQEARLRCSPMKGHSHVYWYRQLPEEGLKFMVYLQKENIIDESGMPKERFSAEFPKEGPSILRIQQVVRGDSAAYFCASSPGSREKLFFGSGTQLSVL.